One and the same sample provided the 15 T cell receptor beta chains below, sequenced in a study of immune evolution from preneoplasia to lung adenocarcinoma. The protocol was immunoSEQ multiplex PCR, while the TCRdb copy is restricted to in-frame clones and leaves out a portion. The data hold about 5,700 clones, with 70% to 80% observed a single time. Sequences were obtained from FFPE adjacent normal lung tissue. The origin of the receptors is a person between 65 and 79 years old with lung adenocarcinoma.

The rearrangement joins TRBV21-1 to TRBJ2-1; the listed D gene, TRBD2, was not tested against the DNA. TRBV21-1 is a listed pseudogene. The CDR3 extends over 18 amino acids. The CDR3 DNA follows: TGTGCCAGCAGCAAAGCGACCAGCGGGGGGGCCGTCTACAATGAGCAGTTCTTC. Protein: CASSKATSGGAVYNEQFF.

In this sample, this clone turned up once. V usage is TRBV5-4 and J usage is TRBJ1-4; D uncertain. CDR1 SGHNT and CDR2 YYREEE come from the germline V gene (reference sequence). This CDR3 spans 13 amino acids. Trimming left V 2 bases short and J 5 bases short, with 7 bases between. The DNA of the CDR3 is TGTGCCAGCAGCTTCCAGAACAATGAAAAACTGTTTTTT. Its translation: CASSFQNNEKLFF.

The chain recombines TRBV29-1 with TRBJ2-5; no definite D call. The length of the CDR3 is 11 residues. V lost 7 bases and J lost 0, with 6 bases in between. Per germline, CDR1 SQVTM and CDR2 ANQGSEA. CDR3 loop: CSAAYQETQYF. The CDR3 DNA reads TGCAGCGCGGCATACCAAGAGACCCAGTACTTC.

This clone was seen just once. The chain recombines TRBV9 with TRBJ2-5; D gene ambiguous. The germline V gene has CDR1 SGDLS and CDR2 YYNGEE. V was trimmed by 3 bases and J by 1 base, leaving 13 bases between them. The CDR3 has 15 amino acids. The CDR3 region is CASSAEARIQETQYF. In DNA, the CDR3 is TGTGCCAGCAGCGCCGAAGCTCGTATCCAAGAGACCCAGTACTTC.

The rearrangement links TRBV5-4 to TRBJ2-3, with 12 nucleotides matching TRBD1. Trimming removed 1 base from V and 5 bases from J; junction bases left unmatched: 8. The CDR3 loop spans 17 amino acids. From germline, CDR1 is SGHNT and CDR2 YYREEE (reference sequence). The CDR3, as DNA: TGTGCCAGCAGCTTGACCCCGGGACAGGGGGCCGAAGATACGCAGTATTTT. Protein product: CASSLTPGQGAEDTQYF.

On this clone itself: At one of its ends the junction is not consistent with the germline gene, which may arise from a read error. The chain recombines TRBV5-1 with TRBJ2-3; 12 bases align to TRBD2. This CDR3 contains 16 residues. CDR1 and CDR2 (germline): SGHRS, YFSETQ. The CDR3 here is CVSSKGLAGTTDTQYF. Written as DNA, the CDR3 is TGCGTCAGCAGCAAAGGACTAGCGGGGACCACAGATACGCAGTATTTT.

The chain has TRBV28 and TRBJ1-2; D may be TRBD1 (6 bases). This CDR3 contains 13 residues. Looked up from germline, CDR1 is MDHEN and CDR2 is SYDVKM. CDR3 sequence: CATGQQYYYGYTF. CDR3 nucleotide sequence: TGTGCTACCGGACAGCAATATTACTATGGCTACACCTTC.

The chain recombines TRBV4-1 with TRBJ2-5, with 11 bases identical to TRBD2. The CDR3 runs to 15 residues. V was clipped by 5 bases and J by 4 bases; unmatched bases: 6. Germline CDR1 MGHRA, CDR2 YSYEKL. The CDR3 DNA is TGCGCCAGCAGCTCCCCCGGGACTAGCGGAGAGACCCAGTACTTC. Translating it yields CASSSPGTSGETQYF.

The chain links TRBV10-1 to TRBJ2-7; unclear D gene. Looked up from germline, CDR1 is WNHNN and CDR2 is SYGVQD (reference sequence). The CDR3 runs 15 residues. Trimming cost V 4 bases and J 1 base, with 14 bases left between them. The CDR3 sequence is CASSGTDAPSYEQYF. The DNA of the CDR3 is TGCGCCAGCAGTGGGACGGATGCCCCTTCCTACGAGCAGTACTTC.

The V and J genes are TRBV27 and TRBJ1-2; no definite D call. The CDR3 runs 13 residues. The V end was cut by 5 bases, the J end by 4 bases, with 11 bases between. Germline loops: CDR1 MNHEY, CDR2 SMNVEV (reference sequence). The CDR3 DNA follows: TGTGCCAGCAGTATCGGGGAGGGCTATGGCTACACCTTC. Translation gives CASSIGEGYGYTF.

The chain is built from TRBV10-3 and TRBJ2-2; 8 bases agree with TRBD1. Germline V CDR1 and CDR2: ENHRY, SYGVKD. This CDR3 spans 14 amino acids. V was pared by 8 bases and J by 7 bases, with 9 bases of the junction left unmatched. CDR3 in amino acids: CAISRGQGGGELFF. In DNA, the CDR3 is TGTGCCATCTCCCGAGGACAGGGAGGCGGGGAGCTGTTTTTT.

This chain links TRBV7-2 with TRBJ1-2, with TRBD1 identical over 11 bases. The junction had 2 bases not matched to a gene; V was cut back by 3 bases and J by 2 bases. The germline V gene encodes CDR1 SGHTA and CDR2 FQGNSA. The CDR3 extends over 15 amino acids. The CDR3 region is CASSLWTGGNYGYTF. CDR3 DNA: TGTGCCAGCAGCTTGTGGACAGGGGGCAACTATGGCTACACCTTC.

In its sample, this clone was seen a few times. The chain links TRBV29-1 to TRBJ2-3; maybe TRBD2 (5 bases). CDR3 length: 15 amino acids. V lost 6 bases, J lost 0 bases, and 16 bases lay in between. The germline V gene encodes CDR1 SQVTM and CDR2 ANQGSEA. This chain's CDR3 is CSVLLWTGSTDTQYF. The CDR3 coding sequence is TGCAGCGTCTTACTTTGGACGGGAAGCACAGATACGCAGTATTTT.

The chain has TRBV7-3 and TRBJ2-6; D is uncertain. Germline V gene sequence: CDR1 SGHTA, CDR2 FQGTGA. V lost 2 bases to trimming and J lost 4 bases, with 6 bases between them. This CDR3 has 14 amino acids. The CDR3 coding sequence is TGTGCCAGCAGCTTACTTCCCGGGGCCAACGTCCTGACTTTC. It is translated as CASSLLPGANVLTF.

The genes are TRBV5-1 and TRBJ2-7, with 9 nucleotides matching TRBD1. The CDR3 sequence is 17 residues long. The V segment lost 4 bases and the J segment 3 bases; nucleotides outside the gene matches: 14. The V gene's germline CDR1 is SGHRS and CDR2 YFSETQ. CDR3 protein: CASSPVTGTGIFYEQYF. CDR3 coding DNA: TGCGCCAGCAGCCCGGTAACCGGGACAGGGATCTTCTACGAGCAGTACTTC.